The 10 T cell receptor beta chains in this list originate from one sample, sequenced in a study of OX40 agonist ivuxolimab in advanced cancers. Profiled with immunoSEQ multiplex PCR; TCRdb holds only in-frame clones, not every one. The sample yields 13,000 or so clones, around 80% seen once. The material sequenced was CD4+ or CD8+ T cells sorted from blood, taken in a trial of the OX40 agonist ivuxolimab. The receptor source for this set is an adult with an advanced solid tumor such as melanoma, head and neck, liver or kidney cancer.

The CDR3 loop reads CASSSGLNTEAFF. The CDR3 DNA reads TGTGCCAGCAGTTCAGGGTTGAACACTGAAGCTTTCTTT. The chain is built from TRBV2 and TRBJ1-1; D is perhaps TRBD1 (5 bases). Between the trimmed V and J ends, which lost 5 bases and 0 bases, there was a span of 7 bases. Per germline, CDR1 SNHLY and CDR2 FYNNEI. CDR3 length equals 13 residues.

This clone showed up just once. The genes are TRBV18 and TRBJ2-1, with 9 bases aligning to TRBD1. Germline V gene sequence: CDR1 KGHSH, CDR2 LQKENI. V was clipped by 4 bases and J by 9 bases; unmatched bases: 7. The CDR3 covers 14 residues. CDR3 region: CASSRWDRVREQFF. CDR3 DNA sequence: TGTGCCAGCTCACGATGGGACAGGGTGCGTGAGCAGTTCTTC.

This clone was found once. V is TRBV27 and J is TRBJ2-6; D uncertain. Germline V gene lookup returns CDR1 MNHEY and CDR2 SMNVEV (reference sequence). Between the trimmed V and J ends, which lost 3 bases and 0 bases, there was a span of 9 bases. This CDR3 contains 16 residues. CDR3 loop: CASSFLQTSGANVLTF. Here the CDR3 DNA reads TGTGCCAGCAGTTTCCTGCAGACCTCTGGGGCCAACGTCCTGACTTTC. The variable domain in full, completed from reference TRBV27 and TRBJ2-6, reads EAQVTQNPRYLITVTGKKLTVTCSQNMNHEYMSWYRQDPGLGLRQIYYSMNVEVTDKGDVPEGYKVSRKEKRNFPLILESPSPNQTSLYFCASSFLQTSGANVLTFGAGSRLTVL.

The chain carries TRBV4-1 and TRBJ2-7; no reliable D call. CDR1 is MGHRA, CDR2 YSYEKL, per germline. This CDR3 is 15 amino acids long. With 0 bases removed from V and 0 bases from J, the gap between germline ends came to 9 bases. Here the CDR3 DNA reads TGCGCCAGCAGCCAAGAGAAGTGGGGCTCCTACGAGCAGTACTTC. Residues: CASSQEKWGSYEQYF.

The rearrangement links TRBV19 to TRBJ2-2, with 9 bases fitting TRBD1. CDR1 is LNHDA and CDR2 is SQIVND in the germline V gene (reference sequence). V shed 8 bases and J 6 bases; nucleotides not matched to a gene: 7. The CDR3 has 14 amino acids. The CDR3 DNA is TGTGCCAGTTTACCCGGGACAGGGTCCGGGGAGCTGTTTTTT. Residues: CASLPGTGSGELFF.

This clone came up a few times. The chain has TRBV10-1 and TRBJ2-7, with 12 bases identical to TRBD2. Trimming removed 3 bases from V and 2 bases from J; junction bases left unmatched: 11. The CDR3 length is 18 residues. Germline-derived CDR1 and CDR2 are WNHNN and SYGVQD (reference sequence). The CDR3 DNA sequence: TGCGCCAGCAGTGACCAACTAGCGGGAGGATTTGAAGCCTACGAGCAGTACTTC. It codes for CASSDQLAGGFEAYEQYF.

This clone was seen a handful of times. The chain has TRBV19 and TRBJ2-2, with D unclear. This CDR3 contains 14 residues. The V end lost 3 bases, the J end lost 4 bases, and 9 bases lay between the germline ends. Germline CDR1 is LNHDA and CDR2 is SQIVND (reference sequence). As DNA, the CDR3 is TGTGCCAGTAGTATTTGGGGTTCCACCGGGGAGCTGTTTTTT. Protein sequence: CASSIWGSTGELFF.

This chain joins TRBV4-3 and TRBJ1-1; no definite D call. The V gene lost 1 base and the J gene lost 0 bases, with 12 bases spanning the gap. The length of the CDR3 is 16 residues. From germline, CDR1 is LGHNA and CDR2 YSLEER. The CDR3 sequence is CASSQGGGGLNTEAFF. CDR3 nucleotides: TGCGCCAGCAGCCAAGGAGGAGGTGGGCTGAACACTGAAGCTTTCTTT.

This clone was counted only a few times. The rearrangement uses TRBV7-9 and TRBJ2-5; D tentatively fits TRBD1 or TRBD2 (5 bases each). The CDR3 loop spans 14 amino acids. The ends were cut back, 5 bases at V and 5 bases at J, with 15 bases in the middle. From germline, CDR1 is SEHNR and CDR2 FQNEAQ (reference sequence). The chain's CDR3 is CASSPLPGPETQYF. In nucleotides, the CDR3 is TGTGCCAGCAGCCCTTTGCCGGGGCCGGAGACCCAGTACTTC.

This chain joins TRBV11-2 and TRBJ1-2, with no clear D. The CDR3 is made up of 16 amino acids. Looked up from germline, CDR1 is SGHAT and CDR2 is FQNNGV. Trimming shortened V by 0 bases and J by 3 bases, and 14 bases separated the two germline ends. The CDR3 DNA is TGTGCCAGCAGCTTAGACCCAAGATTGGAACACTATGGCTACACCTTC. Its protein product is CASSLDPRLEHYGYTF.